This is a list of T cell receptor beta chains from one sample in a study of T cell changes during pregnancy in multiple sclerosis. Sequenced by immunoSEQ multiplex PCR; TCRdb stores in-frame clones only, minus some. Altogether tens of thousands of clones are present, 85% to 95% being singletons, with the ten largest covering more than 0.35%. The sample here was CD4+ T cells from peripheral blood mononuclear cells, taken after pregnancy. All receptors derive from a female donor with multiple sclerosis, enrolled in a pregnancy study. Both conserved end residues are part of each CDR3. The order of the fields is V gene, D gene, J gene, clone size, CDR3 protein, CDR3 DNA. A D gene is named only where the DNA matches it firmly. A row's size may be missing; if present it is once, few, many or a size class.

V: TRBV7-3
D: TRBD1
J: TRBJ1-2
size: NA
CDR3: CASSPSIGTGEGYTF
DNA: TGTGCCAGCAGCCCCTCAATAGGGACAGGGGAGGGCTACACCTTC

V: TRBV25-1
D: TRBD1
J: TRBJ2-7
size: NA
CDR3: CASRGMTGPPYEQYF
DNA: TGTGCCAGCAGAGGAATGACAGGGCCCCCCTACGAGCAGTACTTC

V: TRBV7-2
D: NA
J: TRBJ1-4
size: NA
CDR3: CASSLDGLNEKLFF
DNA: TGTGCCAGCAGCTTAGACGGACTGAATGAAAAACTGTTTTTT

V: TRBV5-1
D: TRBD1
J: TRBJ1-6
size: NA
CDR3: CASSSRTGRSYNSPLHF
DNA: TGCGCCAGCAGCTCAAGGACAGGGCGGTCCTATAATTCACCCCTCCACTTT

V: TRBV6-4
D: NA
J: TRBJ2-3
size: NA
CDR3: CASSDSGRGPPDTQYF
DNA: TGTGCCAGCAGTGACTCAGGGCGGGGGCCCCCAGATACGCAGTATTTT

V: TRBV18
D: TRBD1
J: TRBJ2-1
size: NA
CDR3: CASSSDRGSSNEQFF
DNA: TGTGCCAGCTCAAGTGACAGGGGATCTTCCAATGAGCAGTTCTTC

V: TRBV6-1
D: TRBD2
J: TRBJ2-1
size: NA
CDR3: CASSVGSGVNEQFF
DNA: TGTGCCAGCAGTGTCGGTAGCGGGGTCAATGAGCAGTTCTTC

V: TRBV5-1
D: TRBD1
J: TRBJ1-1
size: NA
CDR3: CASSLSTGALSNTEAFF
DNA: TGCGCCAGCAGCTTGAGTACAGGGGCGCTTTCTAACACTGAAGCTTTCTTT

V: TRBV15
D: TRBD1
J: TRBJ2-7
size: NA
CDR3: CATSRDLDRVPEQYF
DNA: TGTGCCACCAGCAGAGACTTGGACAGGGTTCCCGAGCAGTACTTC

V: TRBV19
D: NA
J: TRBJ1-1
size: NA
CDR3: CASSLSGQNTEAFF
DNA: TGTGCCAGTAGTCTTTCGGGACAGAACACTGAAGCTTTCTTT

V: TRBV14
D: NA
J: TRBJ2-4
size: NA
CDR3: CASSLRQAKNIQYF
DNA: TGTGCCAGCAGCCTACGACAGGCCAAAAACATTCAGTACTTC

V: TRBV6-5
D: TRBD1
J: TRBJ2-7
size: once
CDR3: CASSYSTGPYEQYF
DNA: TGTGCCAGCAGTTACTCGACAGGGCCCTACGAGCAGTACTTC

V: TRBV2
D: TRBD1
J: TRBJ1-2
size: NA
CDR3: CASSGTGSGYTF
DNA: TGTGCCAGCAGCGGGACAGGATCGGGCTACACCTTC

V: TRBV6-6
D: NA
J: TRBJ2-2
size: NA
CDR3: CASSSRRAPGELFF
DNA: TGTGCCAGCAGTAGCCGCCGAGCCCCCGGGGAGCTGTTTTTT

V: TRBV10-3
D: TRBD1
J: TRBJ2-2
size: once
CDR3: CAISSPGTGAGELFF
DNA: TGTGCCATCAGTAGTCCCGGGACAGGGGCCGGGGAGCTGTTTTTT

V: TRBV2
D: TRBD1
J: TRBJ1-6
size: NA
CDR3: CASSDGQGNSPLHF
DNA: TGTGCCAGCAGTGACGGACAGGGCAATTCACCCCTCCACTTT

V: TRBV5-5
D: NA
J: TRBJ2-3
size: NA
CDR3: CASSSAGYTDTQYF
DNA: TGTGCCAGCAGCTCCGCGGGGTACACAGATACGCAGTATTTT

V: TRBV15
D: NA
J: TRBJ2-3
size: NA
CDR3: CATSRDRGGEDTQYF
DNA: TGTGCCACCAGCAGAGATAGGGGGGGGGAGGATACGCAGTATTTT

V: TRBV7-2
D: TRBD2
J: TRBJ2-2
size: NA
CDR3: CASSLLPSGGSGGELFF
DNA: TGTGCCAGCAGCTTGCTTCCTAGCGGGGGTTCTGGCGGGGAGCTGTTTTTT

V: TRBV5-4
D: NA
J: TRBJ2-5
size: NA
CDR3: CASSDSKETQYF
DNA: TGTGCCAGTTCGGACAGTAAAGAGACCCAGTACTTC

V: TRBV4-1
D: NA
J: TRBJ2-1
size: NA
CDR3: CASSQVNIVSYNEQFF
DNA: TGCGCCAGCAGCCAAGTAAACATCGTCTCCTACAATGAGCAGTTCTTC

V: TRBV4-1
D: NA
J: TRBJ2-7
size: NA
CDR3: CASSQDFSGLGSYEQYF
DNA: TGCGCCAGCAGCCAAGATTTCTCGGGACTGGGCTCCTACGAGCAGTACTTC

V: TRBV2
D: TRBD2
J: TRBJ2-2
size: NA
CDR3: CASRGLAGGTGELFF
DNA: TGTGCCAGCAGGGGACTAGCGGGGGGCACCGGGGAGCTGTTTTTT

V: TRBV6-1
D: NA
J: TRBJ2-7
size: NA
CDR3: CASSLDRSYEQYF
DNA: TGTGCCAGCAGCTTGGACAGATCCTACGAGCAGTACTTC

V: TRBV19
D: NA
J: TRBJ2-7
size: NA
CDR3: CASSIDRGFEQYF
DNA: TGTGCCAGTAGTATAGACAGGGGATTCGAGCAGTACTTC

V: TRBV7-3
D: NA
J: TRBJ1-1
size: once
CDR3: CASSPLDTEAFF
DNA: TGTGCCAGCAGCCCCCTCGACACTGAAGCTTTCTTT

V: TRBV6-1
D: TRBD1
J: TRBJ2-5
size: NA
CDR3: CASSERTGAKQETQYF
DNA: TGTGCCAGCAGTGAACGGACAGGCGCAAAACAAGAGACCCAGTACTTC

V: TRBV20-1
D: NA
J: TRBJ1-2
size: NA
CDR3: CLPSEAATF
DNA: TGCCTCCCTAGTGAGGCAGCTACCTTC

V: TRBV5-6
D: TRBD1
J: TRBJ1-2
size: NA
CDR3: CASSLGQGAYGYTF
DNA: TGTGCCAGCAGCTTGGGACAGGGCGCCTATGGCTACACCTTC

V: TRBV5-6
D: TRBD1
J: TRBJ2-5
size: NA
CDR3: CASNFGTDQETQYF
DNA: TGTGCCAGCAATTTCGGGACAGATCAAGAGACCCAGTACTTC

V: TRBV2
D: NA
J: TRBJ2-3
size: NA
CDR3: CASTFRTATDTQYF
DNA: TGTGCCAGCACCTTCAGGACTGCTACAGATACGCAGTATTTT

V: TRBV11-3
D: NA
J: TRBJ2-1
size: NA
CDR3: CASSSDRLNEQFF
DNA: TGTGCCAGCAGCTCTGACAGGTTAAATGAGCAGTTCTTC

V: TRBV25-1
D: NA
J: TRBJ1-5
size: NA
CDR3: CAAGGLGYGQPQHF
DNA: TGTGCGGCCGGAGGGCTAGGGTATGGGCAGCCCCAGCATTTT

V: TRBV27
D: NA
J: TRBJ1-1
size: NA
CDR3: CASSPLGGNTEAFF
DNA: TGTGCCAGCAGTCCCCTGGGGGGGAACACTGAAGCTTTCTTT

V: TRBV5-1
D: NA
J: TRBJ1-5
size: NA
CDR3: CASSLGTGNQPQHF
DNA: TGCGCCAGCAGCTTGGGCACGGGCAATCAGCCCCAGCATTTT

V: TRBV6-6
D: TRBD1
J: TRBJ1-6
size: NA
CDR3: CASSYLTGETPLHF
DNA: TGTGCCAGCAGTTACTTAACAGGGGAAACACCCCTCCACTTT

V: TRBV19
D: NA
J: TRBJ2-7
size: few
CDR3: CASSSKADSYEQYF
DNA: TGTGCCAGTAGTTCCAAGGCGGATTCCTACGAGCAGTACTTC

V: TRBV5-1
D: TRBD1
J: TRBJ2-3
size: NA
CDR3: CASSLETGTDTQYF
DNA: TGCGCCAGCAGCCTGGAGACAGGGACGGATACGCAGTATTTT

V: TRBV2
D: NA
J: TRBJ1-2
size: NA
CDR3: CASRQAVGSIGYTF
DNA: TGTGCCAGCAGACAGGCAGTAGGCTCGATTGGCTACACCTTC

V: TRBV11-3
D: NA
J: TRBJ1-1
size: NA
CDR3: CASSFSTDTEAFF
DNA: TGTGCCAGCAGCTTTTCGACAGACACTGAAGCTTTCTTT

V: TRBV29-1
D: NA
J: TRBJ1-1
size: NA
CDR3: CSVVRPLNTEAFF
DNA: TGCAGCGTTGTGCGTCCTTTGAACACTGAAGCTTTCTTT

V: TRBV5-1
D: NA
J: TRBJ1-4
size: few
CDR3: CASSGGSTTNEKLFF
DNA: TGCGCCAGCAGTGGGGGGAGCACAACTAATGAAAAACTGTTTTTT

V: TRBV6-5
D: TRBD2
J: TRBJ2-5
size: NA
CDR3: CASSYSTSGETQYF
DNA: TGTGCCAGCAGTTACTCGACTAGCGGAGAGACCCAGTACTTC

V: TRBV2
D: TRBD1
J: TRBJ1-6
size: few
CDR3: CASSNGQGNSALHF
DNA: TGTGCCAGCAGCAATGGACAGGGGAATTCGGCCCTCCACTTT

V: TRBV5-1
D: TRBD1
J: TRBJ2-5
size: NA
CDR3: CASSLGDRALQETQYF
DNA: TGCGCCAGCAGCTTGGGGGACAGGGCGCTTCAAGAGACCCAGTACTTC

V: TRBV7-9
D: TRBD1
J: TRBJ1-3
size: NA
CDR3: CASSSSPRQGRRNTIYF
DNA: TGTGCCAGCAGCTCCTCCCCCCGACAGGGGAGAAGAAACACCATATATTTT

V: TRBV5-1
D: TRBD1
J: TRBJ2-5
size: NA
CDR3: CASQRGPILQETQYF
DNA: TGCGCCAGCCAAAGGGGGCCGATCCTCCAAGAGACCCAGTACTTC

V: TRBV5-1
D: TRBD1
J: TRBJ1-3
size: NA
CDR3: CASSSTTGAGNTIYF
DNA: TGCGCCAGCAGCTCGACGACAGGGGCCGGAAACACCATATATTTT

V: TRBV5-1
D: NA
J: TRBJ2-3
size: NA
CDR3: CASSLASPPTDTQYF
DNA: TGCGCCAGCAGCTTGGCCTCCCCCCCCACAGATACGCAGTATTTT

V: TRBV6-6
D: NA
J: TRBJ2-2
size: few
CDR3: CASRPGSRGNAGELFF
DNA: TGTGCCAGCAGGCCCGGATCCAGGGGAAATGCCGGGGAGCTGTTTTTT

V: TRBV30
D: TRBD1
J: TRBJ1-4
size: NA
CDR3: CAWRQGNEKLFF
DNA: TGTGCCTGGAGACAGGGGAACGAAAAACTGTTTTTT

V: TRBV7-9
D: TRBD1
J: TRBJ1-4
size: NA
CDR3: CASSPWTGGEKLFF
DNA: TGTGCCAGCAGCCCCTGGACAGGTGGGGAAAAACTGTTTTTT